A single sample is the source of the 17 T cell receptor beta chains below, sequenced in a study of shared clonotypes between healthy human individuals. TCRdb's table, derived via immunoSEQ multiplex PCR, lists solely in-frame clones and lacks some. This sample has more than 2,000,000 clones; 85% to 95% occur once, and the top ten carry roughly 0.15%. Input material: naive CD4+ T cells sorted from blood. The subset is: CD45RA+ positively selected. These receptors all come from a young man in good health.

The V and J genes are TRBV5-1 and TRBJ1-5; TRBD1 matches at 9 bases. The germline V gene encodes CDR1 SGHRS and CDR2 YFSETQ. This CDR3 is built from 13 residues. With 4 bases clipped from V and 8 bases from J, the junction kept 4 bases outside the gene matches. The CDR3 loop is CASSTDRGEPQHF. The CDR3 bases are TGCGCCAGCAGCACAGACAGGGGGGAGCCCCAGCATTTT.

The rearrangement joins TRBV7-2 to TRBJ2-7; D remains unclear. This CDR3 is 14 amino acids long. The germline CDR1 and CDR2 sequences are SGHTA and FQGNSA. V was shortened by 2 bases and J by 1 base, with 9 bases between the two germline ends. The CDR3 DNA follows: TGTGCCAGCAGCTTACAGTCGGGTTCCTACGAGCAGTACTTC. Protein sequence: CASSLQSGSYEQYF.

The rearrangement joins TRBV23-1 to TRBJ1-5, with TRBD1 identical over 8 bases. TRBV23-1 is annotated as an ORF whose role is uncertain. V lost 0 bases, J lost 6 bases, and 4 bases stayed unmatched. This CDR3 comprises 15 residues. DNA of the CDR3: TGCGCCAGCAGTCAATCGTCAGGGGGCGGTCAGCCCCAGCATTTT. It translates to CASSQSSGGGQPQHF.

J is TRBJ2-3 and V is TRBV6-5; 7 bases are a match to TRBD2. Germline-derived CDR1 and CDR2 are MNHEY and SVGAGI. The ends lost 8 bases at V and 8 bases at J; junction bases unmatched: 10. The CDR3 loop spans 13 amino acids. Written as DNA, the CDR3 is TGTGCCAGCGGTAGAGCGGGGTCGGCTACGCAGTATTTT. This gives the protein CASGRAGSATQYF.

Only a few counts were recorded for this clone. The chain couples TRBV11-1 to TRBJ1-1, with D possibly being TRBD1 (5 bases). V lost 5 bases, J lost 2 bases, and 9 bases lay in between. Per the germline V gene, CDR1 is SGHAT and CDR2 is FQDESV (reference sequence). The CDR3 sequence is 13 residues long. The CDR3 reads CASSRDRNTEAFF. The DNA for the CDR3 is TGTGCCAGCAGCCGTGACAGAAACACTGAAGCTTTCTTT. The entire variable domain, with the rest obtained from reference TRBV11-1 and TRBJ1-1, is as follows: EAEVAQSPRYKITEKSQAVAFWCDPISGHATLYWYRQILGQGPELLVQFQDESVVDDSQLPKDRFSAERLKGVDSTLKIQPAELGDSAMYLCASSRDRNTEAFFGQGTRLTVV.

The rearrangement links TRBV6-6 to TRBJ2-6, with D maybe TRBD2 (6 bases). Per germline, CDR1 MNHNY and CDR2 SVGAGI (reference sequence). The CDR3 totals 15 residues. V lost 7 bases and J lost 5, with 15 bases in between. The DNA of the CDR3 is TGTGCCAGCACCAAAGGAGGGCTCTGGGCCAACGTCCTGACTTTC. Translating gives CASTKGGLWANVLTF.

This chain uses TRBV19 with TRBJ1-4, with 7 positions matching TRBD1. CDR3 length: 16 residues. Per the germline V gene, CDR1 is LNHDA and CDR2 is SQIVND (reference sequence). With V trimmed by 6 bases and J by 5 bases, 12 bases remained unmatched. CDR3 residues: CASSAGTVDFNEKLFF. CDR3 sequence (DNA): TGTGCCAGTAGCGCCGGGACAGTGGACTTCAATGAAAAACTGTTTTTT.

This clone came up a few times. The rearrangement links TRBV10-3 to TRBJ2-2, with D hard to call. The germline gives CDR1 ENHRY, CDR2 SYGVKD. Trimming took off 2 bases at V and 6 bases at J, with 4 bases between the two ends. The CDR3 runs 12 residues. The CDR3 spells CAISEQAGELFF. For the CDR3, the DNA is TGTGCCATCAGTGAGCAGGCCGGGGAGCTGTTTTTT.

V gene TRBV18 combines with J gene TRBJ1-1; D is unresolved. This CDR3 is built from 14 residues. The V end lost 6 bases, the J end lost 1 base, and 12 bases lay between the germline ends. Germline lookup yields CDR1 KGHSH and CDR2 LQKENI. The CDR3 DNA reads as TGTGCCAGCTCCCCCGCCAAGCCGAACACTGAAGCTTTCTTT. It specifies CASSPAKPNTEAFF. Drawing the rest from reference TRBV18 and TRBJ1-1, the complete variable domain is NAGVMQNPRHLVRRRGQEARLRCSPMKGHSHVYWYRQLPEEGLKFMVYLQKENIIDESGMPKERFSAEFPKEGPSILRIQQVVRGDSAAYFCASSPAKPNTEAFFGQGTRLTVV.

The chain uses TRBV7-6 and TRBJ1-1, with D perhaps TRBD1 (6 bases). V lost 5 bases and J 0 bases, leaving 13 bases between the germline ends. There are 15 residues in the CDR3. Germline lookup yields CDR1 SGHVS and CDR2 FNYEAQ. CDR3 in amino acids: CASSQPGAMNTEAFF. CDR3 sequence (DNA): TGTGCCAGCAGCCAGCCGGGGGCCATGAACACTGAAGCTTTCTTT.

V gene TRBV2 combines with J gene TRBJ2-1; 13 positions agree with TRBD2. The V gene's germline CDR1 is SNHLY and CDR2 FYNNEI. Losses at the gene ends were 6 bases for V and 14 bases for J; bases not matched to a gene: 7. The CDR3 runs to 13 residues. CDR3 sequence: CASRGTSGDSEFF. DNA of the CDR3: TGTGCCAGCAGGGGGACTAGCGGGGATTCGGAGTTCTTC.

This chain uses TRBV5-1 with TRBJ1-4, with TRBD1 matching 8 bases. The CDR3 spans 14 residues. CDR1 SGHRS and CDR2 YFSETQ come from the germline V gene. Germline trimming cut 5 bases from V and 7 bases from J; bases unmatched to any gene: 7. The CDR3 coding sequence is TGCGCCAGCAGAGATGACAGGGGAGGTGAAAAACTGTTTTTT. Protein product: CASRDDRGGEKLFF.

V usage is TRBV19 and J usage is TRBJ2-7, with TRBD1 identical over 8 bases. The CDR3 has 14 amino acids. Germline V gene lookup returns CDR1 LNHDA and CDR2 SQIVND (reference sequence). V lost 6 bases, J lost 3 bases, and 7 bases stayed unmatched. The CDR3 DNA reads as TGTGCCAGTAGAAGTGGACAGGGAGGCTACGAGCAGTACTTC. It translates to CASRSGQGGYEQYF. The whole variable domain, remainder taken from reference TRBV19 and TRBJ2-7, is DGGITQSPKYLFRKEGQNVTLSCEQNLNHDAMYWYRQDPGQGLRLIYYSQIVNDFQKGDIAEGYSVSREKKESFPLTVTSAQKNPTAFYLCASRSGQGGYEQYFGPGTRLTVT.

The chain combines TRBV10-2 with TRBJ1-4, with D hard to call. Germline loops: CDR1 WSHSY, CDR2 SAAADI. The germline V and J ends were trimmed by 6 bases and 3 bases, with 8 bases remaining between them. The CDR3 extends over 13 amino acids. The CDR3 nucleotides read TGCGCCAGCAGGAGCCCTCCTAATGAAAAACTGTTTTTT. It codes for CASRSPPNEKLFF.

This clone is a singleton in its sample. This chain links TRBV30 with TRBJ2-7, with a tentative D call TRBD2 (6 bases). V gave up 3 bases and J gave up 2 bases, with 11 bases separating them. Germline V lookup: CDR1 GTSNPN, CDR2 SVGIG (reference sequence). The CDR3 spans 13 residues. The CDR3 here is CAWSGGFTYEQYF. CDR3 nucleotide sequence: TGTGCCTGGAGCGGAGGGTTCACCTACGAGCAGTACTTC. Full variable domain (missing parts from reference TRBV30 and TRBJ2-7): SQTIHQWPATLVQPVGSPLSLECTVEGTSNPNLYWYRQAAGRGLQLLFYSVGIGQISSEVPQNLSASRPQDRQFILSSKKLLLSDSGFYLCAWSGGFTYEQYFGPGTRLTVT.

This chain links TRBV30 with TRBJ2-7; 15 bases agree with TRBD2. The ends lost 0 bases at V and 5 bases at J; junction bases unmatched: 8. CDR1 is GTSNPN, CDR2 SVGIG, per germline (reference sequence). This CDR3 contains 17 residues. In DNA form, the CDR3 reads TGTGCCTGGAGTGTACTATGGACTAGCGGGAGGGCCCACGAGCAGTACTTC. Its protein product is CAWSVLWTSGRAHEQYF.

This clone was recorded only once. CDR3 nucleotide sequence: TGTGCCAGCAACTCAGGGCATGGGTACACCGGGGAGCTGTTTTTT. Translation gives CASNSGHGYTGELFF. The V gene is TRBV9, the J gene TRBJ2-2, with TRBD1 as a possible D gene (5 bases). Germline V lookup: CDR1 SGDLS, CDR2 YYNGEE. The germline V and J ends were trimmed by 6 bases and 3 bases, with 15 bases remaining between them. This CDR3 region has 15 residues.